The 27 T cell receptor beta chains presented below share a single source sample, sequenced in a study of Ad26.COV2.S vaccination and SARS-CoV-2 variants. Repertoires were generated with immunoSEQ multiplex PCR, while TCRdb's copy carries only in-frame clones and drops some. Altogether some 190,000 clones are present, around nine tenths being singletons, with the ten largest covering roughly 6%. Sequencing used peripheral blood, obtained after recovery from COVID-19. These receptors were taken from a human donor who had recovered from COVID-19.

This chain joins TRBV19 and TRBJ1-5; TRBD1 might be the D (6 bases). This CDR3 is 15 amino acids long. Germline V gene lookup returns CDR1 LNHDA and CDR2 SQIVND (reference sequence). Trimming shortened V by 3 bases and J by 6 bases, and 15 bases separated the two germline ends. CDR3 nucleotide sequence: TGTGCCAGTAGTATCCGTCGGACACAGGGTCAGCCCCAGCATTTT. Amino acids: CASSIRRTQGQPQHF.

The chain is built from TRBV2 and TRBJ1-4; D is perhaps TRBD1 (5 bases). V lost 6 bases, J lost 4 bases, and 9 bases lay in between. The CDR3 totals 13 residues. The V gene's germline CDR1 is SNHLY and CDR2 FYNNEI. CDR3 sequence: CASSGDLNEKLFF. In nucleotides, the CDR3 is TGTGCCAGCAGCGGGGACCTTAATGAAAAACTGTTTTTT.

The V call is TRBV7-2, the J call TRBJ2-3; 7 nucleotides match TRBD2. This CDR3 is 16 amino acids long. CDR1 is SGHTA, CDR2 FQGNSA, per germline. V was clipped by 4 bases and J by 3 bases; unmatched bases: 10. The CDR3 DNA is TGTGCCAGCAGCTACGAGCGGGACTGGGGGACAGATACGCAGTATTTT. Translating it yields CASSYERDWGTDTQYF. Based on the CDR3 plus reference TRBV7-2 and TRBJ2-3, the full variable domain is GAGVSQSPSNKVTEKGKDVELRCDPISGHTALYWYRQSLGQGLEFLIYFQGNSAPDKSGLPSDRFSAERTGGSVSTLTIQRTQQEDSAVYLCASSYERDWGTDTQYFGPGTRLTVL.

The CDR3 loop is CASSLPSSTVISYEQYF. The CDR3 DNA is TGTGCCAGCAGCTTGCCCTCCTCGACAGTTATCTCCTACGAGCAGTACTTC. The chain carries TRBV5-6 and TRBJ2-7; TRBD1 might be the D (5 bases). Trimming stripped 1 base from V and 0 bases from J, with 17 bases between. Germline CDR1 is SGHDT and CDR2 is YYEEEE. This CDR3 is built from 17 residues.

The chain has TRBV4-2 and TRBJ1-6, with 9 nucleotides matching TRBD1. The V and J ends lost 0 bases and 10 bases, in that order; junction bases with no gene match: 4. CDR3 size: 15 residues. Germline CDR1 LGHNA, CDR2 YNFKEQ. CDR3 DNA: TGTGCCAGCAGCCAAGAGGACAGGGGCGGCTCACCCCTCCACTTT. Protein sequence: CASSQEDRGGSPLHF.

The chain employs TRBV2 and TRBJ1-6; 9 nucleotides line up with TRBD1. This CDR3 region has 17 residues. The ends lost 6 bases at V and 6 bases at J; junction bases unmatched: 12. Germline V CDR1 and CDR2: SNHLY, FYNNEI. Written as DNA, the CDR3 is TGTGCCAGCAGCGCCGTCGGGACAGGGTTAGGTAATTCACCCCTCCACTTT. Protein: CASSAVGTGLGNSPLHF.

V gene TRBV6-6 combines with J gene TRBJ2-2, with 7 bases lining up with TRBD2. The CDR3 extends over 11 amino acids. Germline CDR1 is MNHNY and CDR2 is SVGAGI (reference sequence). The V and J ends lost 8 bases and 6 bases, in that order; junction bases with no gene match: 0. CDR3 in amino acids: CASRGAGELFF. The CDR3 region has the DNA TGTGCCAGCCGGGGGGCCGGGGAGCTGTTTTTT.

The chain is built from TRBV5-6 and TRBJ1-2, with 7 bases matching TRBD1. CDR3 length: 14 amino acids. J lost 6 bases, V lost 0 bases, and 5 bases had no gene match. The germline V gene has CDR1 SGHDT and CDR2 YYEEEE. The CDR3 sequence: CASSLGGGGNGYTF. The CDR3 nucleotides read TGTGCCAGCAGCTTGGGAGGGGGCGGTAATGGCTACACCTTC.

This sequence joins TRBV11-3 and TRBJ2-5; 8 positions match TRBD1. The V and J ends lost 6 bases and 2 bases, in that order; junction bases with no gene match: 8. From germline, CDR1 is SGHNT and CDR2 YENEEA. The CDR3 extends over 15 amino acids. The CDR3 DNA follows: TGTGCCAGCAGTTCCTCCAGGACAGGGCAAGAGACCCAGTACTTC. The encoded protein is CASSSSRTGQETQYF.

In this sample, this clone turned up a few times. The chain couples TRBV28 to TRBJ1-1, with D maybe TRBD1 (6 bases). Trimming shortened V by 8 bases and J by 7 bases, and 14 bases separated the two germline ends. The CDR3 is made up of 12 amino acids. Germline V gene lookup returns CDR1 MDHEN and CDR2 SYDVKM. This chain's CDR3 is CASSLTGGEAFF. The CDR3 DNA is TGTGCCAGCTCCTTGACAGGCGGTGAAGCTTTCTTT.

This sequence joins TRBV9 and TRBJ1-1; D ambiguous. Germline CDR1 reads SGDLS; CDR2 reads YYNGEE. With 3 bases removed from V and 0 bases from J, the gap between germline ends came to 12 bases. This CDR3 contains 15 residues. The CDR3 DNA follows: TGTGCCAGCAGCGGGCAGGTGGAGATGAACACTGAAGCTTTCTTT. This translates into CASSGQVEMNTEAFF. Full variable domain (outside the CDR3, taken from reference TRBV9 and TRBJ1-1): DSGVTQTPKHLITATGQRVTLRCSPRSGDLSVYWYQQSLDQGLQFLIQYYNGEERAKGNILERFSAQQFPDLHSELNLSSLELGDSALYFCASSGQVEMNTEAFFGQGTRLTVV.

This clone was observed at least ten times. The chain combines TRBV5-5 with TRBJ2-6, with D hard to call. The CDR3 runs 15 residues. Per the germline V gene, CDR1 is SGHKS and CDR2 is YYEKEE (reference sequence). Trimming shortened V by 4 bases and J by 0 bases, and 8 bases separated the two germline ends. CDR3 residues: CASSADNSGANVLTF. CDR3 sequence (DNA): TGTGCCAGCAGCGCCGACAACTCTGGGGCCAACGTCCTGACTTTC.

This clone was picked up one time. V and J are TRBV6-5 and TRBJ2-7; D is ambiguous. Deletions cut 8 bases from V and 2 bases from J, with 10 bases between. The germline CDR1 and CDR2 sequences are MNHEY and SVGAGI. There are 12 residues in the CDR3. In nucleotides, the CDR3 is TGTGCCAGCTCTGGCGATACCTACGAGCAGTACTTC. This sequence encodes CASSGDTYEQYF.

This chain joins TRBV5-6 and TRBJ1-2; 8 bases align to TRBD1. The J segment lost 2 bases and the V segment lost 10 bases, leaving 7 bases of the junction unmatched. There are 13 residues in the CDR3. Per germline, CDR1 SGHDT and CDR2 YYEEEE. The CDR3 sequence is CAPKTGDNYGYTF. In nucleotides, the CDR3 is TGTGCCCCCAAGACAGGGGACAACTATGGCTACACCTTC.

V gene TRBV5-4 combines with J gene TRBJ2-1; 8 bases line up with TRBD2. Germline trimming cut 2 bases from V and 7 bases from J; bases unmatched to any gene: 5. CDR3 size: 14 residues. In germline, CDR1 is SGHNT, CDR2 YYREEE (reference sequence). This chain's CDR3 is CASSFGLARNEQFF. The CDR3 DNA reads as TGTGCCAGCAGCTTTGGACTAGCCAGGAATGAGCAGTTCTTC. Variable domain in full (rest from reference TRBV5-4 and TRBJ2-1): ETGVTQSPTHLIKTRGQQVTLRCSSQSGHNTVSWYQQALGQGPQFIFQYYREEENGRGNFPPRFSGLQFPNYSSELNVNALELDDSALYLCASSFGLARNEQFFGPGTRLTVL.

The chain carries TRBV11-2 and TRBJ2-7, with TRBD1 matching 7 bases. The CDR3 loop spans 14 amino acids. Per the germline V gene, CDR1 is SGHAT and CDR2 is FQNNGV. V dropped 5 bases and J dropped 2; count of bases not matched to a gene: 6. The CDR3 nucleotides are TGTGCCAGCAGCACCCGGACAGGCACCTACGAGCAGTACTTC. Protein: CASSTRTGTYEQYF. Variable domain in full (rest from reference TRBV11-2 and TRBJ2-7): EAGVAQSPRYKIIEKRQSVAFWCNPISGHATLYWYQQILGQGPKLLIQFQNNGVVDDSQLPKDRFSAERLKGVDSTLKIQPAKLEDSAVYLCASSTRTGTYEQYFGPGTRLTVT.

The gene calls are TRBV7-6 and TRBJ2-7; the match to TRBD2 covers 7 bases. The germline V gene has CDR1 SGHVS and CDR2 FNYEAQ. This CDR3 contains 12 residues. Unmatched junction bases numbered 3, after V lost 3 bases and J lost 7 bases. CDR3 bases: TGTGCCAGCAGCTTGCCCGGGAGGGAGCAGTACTTC. The encoded protein is CASSLPGREQYF.

The rearrangement uses TRBV6-5 and TRBJ2-1; D remains ambiguous. The germline V gene has CDR1 MNHEY and CDR2 SVGAGI. There are 13 residues in the CDR3. The V gene lost 0 bases and the J gene lost 4 bases, with 4 bases spanning the gap. This CDR3 reads CASSYSGYNEQFF. The DNA for the CDR3 is TGTGCCAGCAGTTACTCCGGGTACAATGAGCAGTTCTTC.

V is TRBV27 and J is TRBJ2-1, with 10 bases identical to TRBD1. The CDR3 is 15 residues long. Germline assignment: CDR1 MNHEY and CDR2 SMNVEV (reference sequence). V shed 3 bases, J shed 8 bases, and the junction held 7 bases outside the gene matches. CDR3 nucleotides: TGTGCCAGCAGTTTGGGGACAGGGGAGCCCGATGAGCAGTTCTTC. Its protein product is CASSLGTGEPDEQFF.

V and J are TRBV6-1 and TRBJ2-1, with a tentative D call TRBD2 (6 bases). Deletions cut 0 bases from V and 9 bases from J, with 18 bases between. This CDR3 is 16 amino acids long. CDR1 is MNHNS and CDR2 is SASEGT in the germline V gene. The CDR3 loop is CASSEALATLRGEQFF. DNA for the CDR3: TGTGCCAGCAGTGAAGCCCTAGCGACTTTAAGGGGTGAGCAGTTCTTC.

The CDR3 coding sequence is TGTGCCAGCAGCGTATATTGGGGGGACACTGAAGCTTTCTTT. Amino acids: CASSVYWGDTEAFF. The chain has TRBV9 and TRBJ1-1; D possibly corresponds to TRBD1 (5 bases). There are 14 residues in the CDR3. CDR1 SGDLS and CDR2 YYNGEE come from the germline V gene. V was trimmed by 1 base and J by 3 bases, leaving 10 bases between them.

This clone occurred once. The V and J genes are TRBV6-5 and TRBJ1-1, with 8 bases aligning to TRBD1. Germline V gives CDR1 MNHEY, CDR2 SVGAGI. This CDR3 contains 15 residues. The trim removed 6 bases at V and 6 bases at J, leaving 12 bases unmatched. CDR3 DNA sequence: TGTGCCAGCAGCGTCCCGGACAGGGTCTTGCCTGAAGCTTTCTTT. It codes for CASSVPDRVLPEAFF.

In this sample, this clone turned up once. V is TRBV9 and J is TRBJ1-3; D is possibly TRBD1 (5 bases). In germline, CDR1 is SGDLS, CDR2 YYNGEE. The V end lost 0 bases, the J end lost 0 bases, and 13 bases lay between the germline ends. The CDR3 sequence is 17 residues long. Here the CDR3 DNA reads TGTGCCAGCAGCGTAGCTACCGGGGCGAGCTCTGGAAACACCATATATTTT. Protein product: CASSVATGASSGNTIYF. The complete variable domain, with remaining parts taken from reference TRBV9 and TRBJ1-3, reads DSGVTQTPKHLITATGQRVTLRCSPRSGDLSVYWYQQSLDQGLQFLIQYYNGEERAKGNILERFSAQQFPDLHSELNLSSLELGDSALYFCASSVATGASSGNTIYFGEGSWLTVV.

This chain links TRBV6-1 with TRBJ1-2, with TRBD1 matching over 12 bases. Unmatched junction bases numbered 3, after V lost 2 bases and J lost 8 bases. Looked up from germline, CDR1 is MNHNS and CDR2 is SASEGT. The CDR3 has 14 residues. CDR3 DNA sequence: TGTGCCAGCAGTGAACCTGGGACAGGGGGCGGCTACACCTTC. Translated, it gives CASSEPGTGGGYTF.

The chain uses TRBV5-5 and TRBJ2-3, with D possibly being TRBD1 (6 bases). The V gene's germline CDR1 is SGHKS and CDR2 YYEKEE (reference sequence). V was cut by 0 bases and J by 3 bases, with 11 bases left in between. This CDR3 has 15 amino acids. The CDR3 loop reads CASSLGQAITDTQYF. The CDR3 nucleotides are TGTGCCAGCAGCTTGGGACAGGCCATTACAGATACGCAGTATTTT.

The V call is TRBV3-1 (or the pseudogene TRBV3-2), the J call TRBJ2-5; D gene ambiguous. Trimming stripped 4 bases from V and 6 bases from J, with 6 bases between. The germline V gene encodes CDR1 LGHDT and CDR2 YNNKEL (reference sequence). CDR3 length: 11 residues. The CDR3 region is CASSRKQTQYF. The CDR3 nucleotides read TGTGCCAGCAGCCGAAAGCAGACCCAGTACTTC.

For the CDR3, the DNA is TGTGCCAGCAGTGCGAGGGACCCCCCGGCCCAGCATTTT. Protein sequence: CASSARDPPAQHF. The V and J genes are TRBV12-3 or TRBV12-4 and TRBJ1-5; TRBD1 is a possible D gene (5 bases). The V gene lost 5 bases and the J gene lost 11 bases, with 16 bases spanning the gap. There are 13 residues in the CDR3.